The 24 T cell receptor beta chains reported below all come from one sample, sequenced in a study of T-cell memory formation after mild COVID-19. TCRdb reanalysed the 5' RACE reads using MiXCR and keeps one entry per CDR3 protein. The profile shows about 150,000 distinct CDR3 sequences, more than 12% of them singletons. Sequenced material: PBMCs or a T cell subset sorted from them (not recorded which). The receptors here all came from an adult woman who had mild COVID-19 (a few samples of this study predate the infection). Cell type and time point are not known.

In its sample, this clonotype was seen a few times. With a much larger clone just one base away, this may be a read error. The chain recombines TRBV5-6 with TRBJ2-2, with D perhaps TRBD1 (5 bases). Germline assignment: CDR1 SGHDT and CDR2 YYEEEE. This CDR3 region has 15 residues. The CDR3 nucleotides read TGTGCCAGCAGCTCCGAGGCAGGGCGGACCGTGGAGCTGTTTTTT. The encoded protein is CASSSEAGRTVELFF.

CDR3 amino acids: CASKPGAEQVYEQYF. The CDR3, as DNA: TGTGCCAGCAAACCAGGGGCCGAACAGGTCTACGAGCAGTACTTC. This chain joins TRBV6-5 and TRBJ2-7; D is perhaps TRBD1 (6 bases). CDR1 MNHEY and CDR2 SVGAGI come from the germline V gene. The CDR3 is made up of 15 amino acids. V lost 7 bases and J lost 3, with 19 bases in between.

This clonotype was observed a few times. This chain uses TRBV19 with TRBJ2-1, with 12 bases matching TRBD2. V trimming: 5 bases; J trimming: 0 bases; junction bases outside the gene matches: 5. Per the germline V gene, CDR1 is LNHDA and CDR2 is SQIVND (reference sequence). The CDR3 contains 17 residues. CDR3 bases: TGTGCCAGTAGTTCCCGACTAGCGGGGGCCTCCTACAATGAGCAGTTCTTC. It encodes CASSSRLAGASYNEQFF.

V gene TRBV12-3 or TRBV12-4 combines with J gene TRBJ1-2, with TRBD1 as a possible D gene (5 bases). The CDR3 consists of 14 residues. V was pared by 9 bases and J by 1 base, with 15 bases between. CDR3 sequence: CASGSRDFNYGYTF. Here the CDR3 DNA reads TGTGCCAGTGGAAGCAGGGATTTTAACTATGGCTACACCTTC.

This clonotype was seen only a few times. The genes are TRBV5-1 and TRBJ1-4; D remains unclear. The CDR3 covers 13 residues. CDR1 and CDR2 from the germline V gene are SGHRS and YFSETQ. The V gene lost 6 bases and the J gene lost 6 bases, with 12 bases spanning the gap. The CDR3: CASNSGTDEKLFF. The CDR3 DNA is TGCGCCAGCAATTCGGGAACCGATGAAAAACTGTTTTTT.

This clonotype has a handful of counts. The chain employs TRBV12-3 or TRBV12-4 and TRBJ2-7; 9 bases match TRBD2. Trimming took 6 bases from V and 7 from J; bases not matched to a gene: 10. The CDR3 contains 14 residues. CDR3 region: CASRASGTGIEQYF. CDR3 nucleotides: TGTGCCAGCAGGGCTAGCGGGACGGGTATAGAGCAGTACTTC.

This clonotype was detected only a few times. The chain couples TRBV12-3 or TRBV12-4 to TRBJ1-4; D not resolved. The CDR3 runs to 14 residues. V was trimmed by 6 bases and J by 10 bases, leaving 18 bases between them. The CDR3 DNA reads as TGTGCCAGCAGACCTACAGCACGGACTGGAAAACTGTTTTTT. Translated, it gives CASRPTARTGKLFF.

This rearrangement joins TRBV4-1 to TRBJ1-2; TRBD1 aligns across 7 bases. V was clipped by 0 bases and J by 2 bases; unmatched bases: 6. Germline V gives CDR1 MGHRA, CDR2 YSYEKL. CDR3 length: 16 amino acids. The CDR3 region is CASSQDLEGANYGYTF. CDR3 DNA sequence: TGCGCCAGCAGCCAAGATTTGGAGGGGGCAAACTATGGCTACACCTTC.

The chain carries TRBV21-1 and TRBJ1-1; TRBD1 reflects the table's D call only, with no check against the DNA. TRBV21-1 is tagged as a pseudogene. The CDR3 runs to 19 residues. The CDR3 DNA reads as TGTGCCAGCAGCTGCGGTCGGCGGGGGCAGGGTTTATTGAACACTGAAGCTTTCTTT. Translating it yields CASSCGRRGQGLLNTEAFF.

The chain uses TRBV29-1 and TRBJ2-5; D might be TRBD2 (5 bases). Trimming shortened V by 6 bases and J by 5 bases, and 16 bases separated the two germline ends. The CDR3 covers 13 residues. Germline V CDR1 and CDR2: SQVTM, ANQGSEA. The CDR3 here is CSVLTIPGETQYF. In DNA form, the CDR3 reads TGCAGCGTCTTGACTATCCCGGGGGAGACCCAGTACTTC.

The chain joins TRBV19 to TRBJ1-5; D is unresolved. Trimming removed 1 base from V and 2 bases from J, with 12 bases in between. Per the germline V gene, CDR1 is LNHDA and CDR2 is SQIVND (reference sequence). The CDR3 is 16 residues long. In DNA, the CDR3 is TGTGCCAGTAGTATAGTCACAGCAGGACGCAATCAGCCCCAGCATTTT. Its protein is CASSIVTAGRNQPQHF.

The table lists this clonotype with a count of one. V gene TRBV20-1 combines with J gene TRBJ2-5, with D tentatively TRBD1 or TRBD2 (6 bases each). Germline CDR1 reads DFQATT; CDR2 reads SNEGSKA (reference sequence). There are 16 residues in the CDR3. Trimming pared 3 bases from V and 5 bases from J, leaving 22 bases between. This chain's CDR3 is CSASVRRGVTGETQYF. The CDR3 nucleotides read TGCAGTGCTAGCGTCCGTAGGGGGGTGACTGGGGAGACCCAGTACTTC.

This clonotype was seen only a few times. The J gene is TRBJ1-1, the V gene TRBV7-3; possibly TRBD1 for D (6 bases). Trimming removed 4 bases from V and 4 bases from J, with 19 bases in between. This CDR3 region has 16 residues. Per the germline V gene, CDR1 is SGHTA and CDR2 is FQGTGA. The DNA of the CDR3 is TGTGCCAGCAGCTCCCAAGGGGGGGCGCAGGCCACTGAAGCTTTCTTT. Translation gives CASSSQGGAQATEAFF.

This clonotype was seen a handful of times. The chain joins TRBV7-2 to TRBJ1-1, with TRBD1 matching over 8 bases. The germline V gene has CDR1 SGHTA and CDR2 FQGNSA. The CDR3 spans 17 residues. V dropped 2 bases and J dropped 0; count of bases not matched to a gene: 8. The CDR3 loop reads CASSLITGGFMNTEAFF. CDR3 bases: TGTGCCAGCAGCTTAATTACAGGGGGATTCATGAACACTGAAGCTTTCTTT. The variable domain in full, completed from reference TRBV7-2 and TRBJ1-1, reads GAGVSQSPSNKVTEKGKDVELRCDPISGHTALYWYRQSLGQGLEFLIYFQGNSAPDKSGLPSDRFSAERTGGSVSTLTIQRTQQEDSAVYLCASSLITGGFMNTEAFFGQGTRLTVV.

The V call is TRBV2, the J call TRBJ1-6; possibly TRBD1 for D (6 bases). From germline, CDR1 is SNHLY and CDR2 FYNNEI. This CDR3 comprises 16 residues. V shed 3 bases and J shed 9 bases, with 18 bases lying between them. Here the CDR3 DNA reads TGTGCCAGCAGTGACCCCAGGGACGGGGGCAGTTCACCCCTCCACTTT. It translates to CASSDPRDGGSSPLHF.

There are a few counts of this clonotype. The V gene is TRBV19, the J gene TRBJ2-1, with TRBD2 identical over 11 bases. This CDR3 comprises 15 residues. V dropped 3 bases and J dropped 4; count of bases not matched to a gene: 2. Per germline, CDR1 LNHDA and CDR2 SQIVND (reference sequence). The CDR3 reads CASSIGTSGYNEQFF. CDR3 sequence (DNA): TGTGCCAGTAGTATCGGGACTAGCGGATACAATGAGCAGTTCTTC.

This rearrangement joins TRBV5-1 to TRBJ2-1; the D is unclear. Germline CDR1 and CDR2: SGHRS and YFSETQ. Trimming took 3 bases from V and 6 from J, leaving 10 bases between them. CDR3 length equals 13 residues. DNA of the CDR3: TGCGCCAGCAGCTCTCTAGACCCCAATGAGCAGTTCTTC. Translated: CASSSLDPNEQFF.

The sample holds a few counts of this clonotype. The CDR3 DNA follows: TGTGCCAGGAGGGGGGGGACGGATACGCAGTATTTT. Translated, it gives CARRGGTDTQYF. This chain connects TRBV7-7 to TRBJ2-3; maybe TRBD2 (7 bases). V dropped 9 bases and J dropped 6 bases, with 13 bases sitting between them. Germline lookup yields CDR1 SSHAT and CDR2 FNYEAQ (reference sequence). CDR3 size: 12 residues.

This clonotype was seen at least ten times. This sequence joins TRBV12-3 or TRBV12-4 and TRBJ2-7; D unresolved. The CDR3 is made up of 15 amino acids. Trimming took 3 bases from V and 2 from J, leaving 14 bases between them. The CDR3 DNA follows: TGTGCCAGCAGTTTTATGGCCTCCTTTACCTACGAGCAGTACTTC. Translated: CASSFMASFTYEQYF.

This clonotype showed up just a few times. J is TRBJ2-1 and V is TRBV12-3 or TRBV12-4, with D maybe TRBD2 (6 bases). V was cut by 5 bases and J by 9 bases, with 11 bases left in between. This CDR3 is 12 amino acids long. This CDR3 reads CASSLLAPEQFF. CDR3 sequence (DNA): TGTGCCAGCAGTCTACTAGCTCCTGAGCAGTTCTTC.

The CDR3 is CACRGEARGETQYF. The CDR3 nucleotides are TGTGCCTGTCGGGGAGAGGCCCGGGGGGAGACCCAGTACTTC. V gene TRBV10-3 combines with J gene TRBJ2-5; TRBD2 is a possible D gene (6 bases). V was trimmed by 11 bases and J by 5 bases, leaving 21 bases between them. CDR1 ENHRY and CDR2 SYGVKD come from the germline V gene. The CDR3 has 14 amino acids.

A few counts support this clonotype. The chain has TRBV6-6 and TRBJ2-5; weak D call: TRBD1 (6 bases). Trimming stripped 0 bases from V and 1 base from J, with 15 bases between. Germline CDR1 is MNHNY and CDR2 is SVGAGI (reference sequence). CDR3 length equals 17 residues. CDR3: CASSYSQEWGPQETQYF. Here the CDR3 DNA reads TGTGCCAGCAGTTACTCGCAGGAATGGGGGCCCCAAGAGACCCAGTACTTC.

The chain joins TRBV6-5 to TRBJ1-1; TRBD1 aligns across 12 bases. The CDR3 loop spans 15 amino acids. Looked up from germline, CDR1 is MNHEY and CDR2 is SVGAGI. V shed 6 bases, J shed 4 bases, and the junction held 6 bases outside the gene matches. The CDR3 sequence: CASRGDRGQFTEAFF. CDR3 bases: TGTGCCAGCAGAGGGGACAGGGGGCAGTTCACTGAAGCTTTCTTT.

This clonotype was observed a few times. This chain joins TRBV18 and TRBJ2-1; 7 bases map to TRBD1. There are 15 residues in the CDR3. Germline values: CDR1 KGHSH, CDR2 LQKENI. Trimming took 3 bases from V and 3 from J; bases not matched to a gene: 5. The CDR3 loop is CASSPADRVYNEQFF. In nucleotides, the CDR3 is TGTGCCAGCTCACCGGCCGACAGGGTCTACAATGAGCAGTTCTTC.